This T cell receptor beta chain was observed in a study of blood T cells in healthy people across ages. Turning to the study itself: Capture by template switching was about one barcoded beta molecule per two T cells.

Study-wide points: Estimates based on one million T cells were treated as lower bounds.

A word on this clonotype: Its antigen is unknown.

With a J-beta primer mix and a sample-barcoded 5' primer, a second PCR ran about 7 to 12 cycles. The template-switch adaptor, which had 12 random nucleotides, put a tag on each cDNA molecule. MiXCR, run by TCRdb on the 5' RACE reads, gives a single entry per CDR3 protein. The table records 550,000 to 750,000 distinct CDR3 sequences, roughly 21% of them present only once. V was pared by 2 bases and J by 2 bases, with 6 bases of the junction left unmatched. The CDR3 is 17 residues long. The germline V gene encodes CDR1 MNHEY and CDR2 SVGEGT. Every donor provided 9.5 to 10 milliliters of peripheral blood.

The material sequenced was blood. The chain is built from TRBV6-2 or TRBV6-3 and TRBJ2-2; 9 positions agree with TRBD1. The sequence was obtained from a man aged 65 to 85 in good health. CDR3 sequence: CASSYPDRGSNTGELFF. In nucleotides, the CDR3 is TGTGCCAGCAGTTACCCAGACAGGGGGTCAAACACCGGGGAGCTGTTTTTT.